This T cell receptor beta chain emerged from a study of shared clonotypes between healthy human individuals. Terminally differentiated effector memory CD45RA+ cells were excluded from the naive CD8 cells, which were CD45RO-negative and positively selected for CCR7. The CDR3 length is 13 residues. Per germline, CDR1 SGHDN and CDR2 FVKESK. V lost 4 bases, J lost 9 bases, and 13 bases lay in between. TCRdb keeps only in-frame clones here, not all; method: immunoSEQ multiplex PCR. The table records about 2.1 million clones, 90% to 95% of them present only once. The gene calls are TRBV14 and TRBJ2-1; a weak D match, TRBD1 (6 bases). The specimen sequenced was naive CD8+ T cells from PBMCs. This receptor was identified in a man between 18 and 35 years old in good health. Some clones in this sample may be carry-over from other donors' samples. The CDR3 DNA follows: TGTGCCAGCAGCCGATTACAGGGAAGTGAGCAGTTCTTC. This translates into CASSRLQGSEQFF.